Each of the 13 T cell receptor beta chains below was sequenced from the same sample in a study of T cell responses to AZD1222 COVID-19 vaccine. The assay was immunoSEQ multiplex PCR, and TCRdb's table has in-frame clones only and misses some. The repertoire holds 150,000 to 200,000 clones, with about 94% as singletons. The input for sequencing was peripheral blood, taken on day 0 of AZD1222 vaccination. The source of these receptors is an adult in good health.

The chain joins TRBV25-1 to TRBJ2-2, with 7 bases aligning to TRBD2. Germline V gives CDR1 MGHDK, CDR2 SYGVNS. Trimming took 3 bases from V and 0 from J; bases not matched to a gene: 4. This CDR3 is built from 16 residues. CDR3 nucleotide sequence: TGTGCCAGCAGTGACTGGGGGGGTACGAACACCGGGGAGCTGTTTTTT. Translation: CASSDWGGTNTGELFF.

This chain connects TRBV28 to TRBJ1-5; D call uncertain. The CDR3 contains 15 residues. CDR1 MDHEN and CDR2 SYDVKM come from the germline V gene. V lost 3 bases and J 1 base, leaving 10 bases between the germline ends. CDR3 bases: TGTGCCAGCAGTTTGACACCACTCAGCAATCAGCCCCAGCATTTT. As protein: CASSLTPLSNQPQHF.

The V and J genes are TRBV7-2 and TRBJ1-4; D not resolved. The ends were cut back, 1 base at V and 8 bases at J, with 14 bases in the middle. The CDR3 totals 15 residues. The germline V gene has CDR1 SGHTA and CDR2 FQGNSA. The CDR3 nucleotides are TGTGCCAGCAGCTTAGTTCGAGGGCTTGGAGAAAAACTGTTTTTT. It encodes CASSLVRGLGEKLFF.

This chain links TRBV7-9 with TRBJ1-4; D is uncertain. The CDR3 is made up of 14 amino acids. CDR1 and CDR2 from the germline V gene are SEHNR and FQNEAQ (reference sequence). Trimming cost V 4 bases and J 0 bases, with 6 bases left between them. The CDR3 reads CASSSFATNEKLFF. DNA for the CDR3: TGTGCCAGCAGCTCTTTTGCAACTAATGAAAAACTGTTTTTT.

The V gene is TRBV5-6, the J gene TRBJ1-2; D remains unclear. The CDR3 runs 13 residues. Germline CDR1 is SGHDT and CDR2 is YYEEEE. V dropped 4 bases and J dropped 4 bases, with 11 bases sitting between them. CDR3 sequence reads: CASSGNWGYGYTF. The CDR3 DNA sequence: TGTGCCAGCAGCGGAAACTGGGGCTATGGCTACACCTTC.

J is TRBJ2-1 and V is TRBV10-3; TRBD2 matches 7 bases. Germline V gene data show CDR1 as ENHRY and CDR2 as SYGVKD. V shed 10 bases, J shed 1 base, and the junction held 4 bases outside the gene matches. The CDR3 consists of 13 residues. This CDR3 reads CATGGLSYNEQFF. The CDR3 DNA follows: TGTGCCACGGGGGGACTATCCTACAATGAGCAGTTCTTC.

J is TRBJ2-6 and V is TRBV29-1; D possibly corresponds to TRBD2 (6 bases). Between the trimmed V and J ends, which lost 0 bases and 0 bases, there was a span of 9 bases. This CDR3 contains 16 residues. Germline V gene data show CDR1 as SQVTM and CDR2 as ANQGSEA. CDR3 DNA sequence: TGCAGCGTTGAAGATCGGGGGAGCTCTGGGGCCAACGTCCTGACTTTC. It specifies CSVEDRGSSGANVLTF.

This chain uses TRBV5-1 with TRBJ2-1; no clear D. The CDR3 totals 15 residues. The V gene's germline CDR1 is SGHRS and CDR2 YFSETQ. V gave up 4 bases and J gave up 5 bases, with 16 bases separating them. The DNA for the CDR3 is TGCGCCAGCAGCAGAGACGGTTCTGAGAACAATGAGCAGTTCTTC. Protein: CASSRDGSENNEQFF. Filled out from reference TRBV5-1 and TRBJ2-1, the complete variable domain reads KAGVTQTPRYLIKTRGQQVTLSCSPISGHRSVSWYQQTPGQGLQFLFEYFSETQRNKGNFPGRFSGRQFSNSRSEMNVSTLELGDSALYLCASSRDGSENNEQFFGPGTRLTVL.

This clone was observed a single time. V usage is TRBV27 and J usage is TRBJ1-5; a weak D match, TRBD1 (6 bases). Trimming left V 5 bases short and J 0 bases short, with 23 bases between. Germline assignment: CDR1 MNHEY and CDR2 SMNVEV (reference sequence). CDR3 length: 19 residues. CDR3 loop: CASSHRAGAPRYSNQPQHF. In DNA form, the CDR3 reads TGTGCCAGCAGTCACCGCGCAGGGGCCCCCCGCTATAGCAATCAGCCCCAGCATTTT.

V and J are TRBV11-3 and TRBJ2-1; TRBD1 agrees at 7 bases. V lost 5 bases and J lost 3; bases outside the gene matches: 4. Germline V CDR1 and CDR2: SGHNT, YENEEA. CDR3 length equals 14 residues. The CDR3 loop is CASSTRDSYNEQFF. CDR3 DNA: TGTGCCAGCAGCACCCGGGACAGCTACAATGAGCAGTTCTTC.

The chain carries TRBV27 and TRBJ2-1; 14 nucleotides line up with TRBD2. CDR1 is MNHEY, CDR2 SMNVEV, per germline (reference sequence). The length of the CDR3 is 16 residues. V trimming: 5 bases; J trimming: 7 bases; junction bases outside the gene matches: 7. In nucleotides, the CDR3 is TGTGCCAGCAGTCCAGGGACTAGCGGGAGTTGGAATGAGCAGTTCTTC. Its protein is CASSPGTSGSWNEQFF.

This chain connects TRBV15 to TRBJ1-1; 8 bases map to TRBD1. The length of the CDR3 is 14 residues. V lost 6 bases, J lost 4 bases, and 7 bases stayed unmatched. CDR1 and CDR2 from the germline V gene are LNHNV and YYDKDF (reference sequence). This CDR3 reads CATRAGGSSTEAFF. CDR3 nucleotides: TGTGCCACCAGGGCAGGGGGCTCGAGCACTGAAGCTTTCTTT.

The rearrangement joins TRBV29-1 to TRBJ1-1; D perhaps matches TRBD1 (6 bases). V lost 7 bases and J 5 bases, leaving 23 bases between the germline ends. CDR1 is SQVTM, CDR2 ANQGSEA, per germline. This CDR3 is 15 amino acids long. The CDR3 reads CSAKPGGGRGTEAFF. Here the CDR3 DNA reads TGCAGCGCCAAACCCGGTGGGGGGAGGGGGACTGAAGCTTTCTTT.